This T cell receptor (beta chain) was recovered during a study of T cells in women clearing cervical HPV infection. Sequenced by immunoSEQ multiplex PCR; TCRdb stores in-frame clones only, minus some. The sample holds about 31,000 clones. Study-level findings and limits: Richness differences could reflect unmeasured T-cell content per sample. Cases and controls were distinguished at AUC over 0.75 by richness and V genes.

Germline loops: CDR1 SGHVS, CDR2 FNYEAQ. Trimming took 1 base from V and 2 from J; bases not matched to a gene: 0. The CDR3 consists of 14 residues. A note on this clone: Its specificity is not known. Read sequence stops 3 residues before the CDR3 end, and the germline J gene provides the missing end.

The source is a woman between 18 and 69 years old with a cervical HPV16 infection that either progressed to CIN3+ or cleared (not recorded which). Sequencing was performed on blood buffy coat. The gene calls are TRBV7-6 and TRBJ1-2, with 8 bases aligning to TRBD1. Partial CDR3 DNA: TGTGCCAGCAGCTTAGGGACAGGGAACTATGGC. Its translation is CASSLGTGNYG. From start to end, the CDR3 is CASSLGTGNYGYTF.